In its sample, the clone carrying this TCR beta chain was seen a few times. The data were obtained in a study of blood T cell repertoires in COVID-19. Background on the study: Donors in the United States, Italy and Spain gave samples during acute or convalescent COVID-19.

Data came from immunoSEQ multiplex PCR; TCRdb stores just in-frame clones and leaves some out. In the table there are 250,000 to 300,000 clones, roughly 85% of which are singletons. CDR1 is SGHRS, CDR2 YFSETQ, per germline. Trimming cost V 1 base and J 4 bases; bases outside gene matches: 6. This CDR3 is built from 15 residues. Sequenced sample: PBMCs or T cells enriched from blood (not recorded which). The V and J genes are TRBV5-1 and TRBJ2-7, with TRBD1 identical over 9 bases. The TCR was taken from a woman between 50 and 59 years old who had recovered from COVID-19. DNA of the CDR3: TGCGCCAGCAGCTTGCAACAGGGGGCTCGATACGAGCAGTACTTC. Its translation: CASSLQQGARYEQYF.